Presented here are 4 T cell receptor beta chains from one specimen sequenced in a study of blood T cell repertoires in COVID-19 (dated by TCRdb to 2018 to 2020). Libraries were constructed by the immunoSEQ multiplex PCR assay. Drawn from immuneACCESS, this table holds only the in-frame rearrangements with V and J called that TCRdb kept. Clones are partly lost; checked studies trace under half to an unresolved V gene and leave the rest unexplained. In this sample the table shows under 250,000 clones, around four fifths of which occur a single time. The ten largest clones capture 5% to 6.5% of the sample. The sample comprised peripheral blood. The receptors stem from a woman aged 55-69 years who had recovered from COVID-19.

The J gene is TRBJ2-1, the V gene TRBV7-8; a weak D match, TRBD1 (6 bases). Germline values: CDR1 SGHVS, CDR2 FQNEAQ. The CDR3 contains 17 residues. Trimming took 2 bases from V and 2 from J, leaving 16 bases between them. The CDR3, as DNA: TGTGCCAGCAGCTTATTAGGACAGCGCAGTACCTACAATGAGCAGTTCTTC. As protein: CASSLLGQRSTYNEQFF.

The V call is TRBV7-9, the J call TRBJ2-4; 8 bases line up with TRBD1. Looked up from germline, CDR1 is SEHNR and CDR2 is FQNEAQ (reference sequence). CDR3 size: 19 residues. Trimming at V came to 7 bases and at J to 0 bases, leaving 17 bases not matched to a gene. The CDR3 here is CASTTPGQEGDLAKNIQYF. The DNA for the CDR3 is TGTGCCAGCACCACTCCGGGACAGGAAGGGGACTTAGCCAAAAACATTCAGTACTTC.

CDR3 region: CASSPRQGWEKLFF. The CDR3 nucleotides read TGTGCCAGCTCCCCACGGCAGGGTTGGGAAAAACTGTTTTTT. V usage is TRBV6-5 and J usage is TRBJ1-4, with D possibly TRBD1 on 5 matching bases. The germline CDR1 and CDR2 sequences are MNHEY and SVGAGI. The V end lost 8 bases, the J end lost 8 bases, and 18 bases lay between the germline ends. This CDR3 region has 14 residues.

V and J are TRBV11-3 and TRBJ2-3; 15 bases fit TRBD2. CDR1 and CDR2 from the germline V gene are SGHNT and YENEEA. V trimming: 5 bases; J trimming: 2 bases; junction bases outside the gene matches: 5. The CDR3 runs to 17 residues. CDR3 DNA sequence: TGTGCCAGCAGCCAGGGACTAGCGGGGGGTTACACAGATACGCAGTATTTT. Translation: CASSQGLAGGYTDTQYF.